Presented here are 28 T cell receptor beta chains from one specimen sequenced in a study of neoadjuvant anti-PD-1 for oral cavity cancer. Here immunoSEQ multiplex PCR was the method, and the copy in TCRdb shows in-frame clones only, minus some. The top ten clones hold around 3.2% of a sample with 30,000 to 40,000 clones, more than 75% of them seen once. This sample comprised PBMCs, obtained before nivolumab (anti-PD-1) treatment. The receptor set was obtained from a person aged 40 to 85 with oral cavity squamous cell carcinoma.

The sample holds one count of this clone. The chain links TRBV5-4 to TRBJ2-2; the match to TRBD1 covers 9 bases. Germline V gene sequence: CDR1 SGHNT, CDR2 YYREEE (reference sequence). CDR3 length: 17 residues. J gave up 5 bases and V 4 bases, and 12 bases lay outside the gene matches. The CDR3: CASSPRPGQGVTGELFF. CDR3 nucleotide sequence: TGTGCCAGCAGCCCCCGCCCGGGACAGGGAGTTACCGGGGAGCTGTTTTTT.

This chain joins TRBV11-2 and TRBJ1-3; D remains unclear. The CDR3 loop spans 15 amino acids. The V end lost 1 base, the J end lost 4 bases, and 11 bases lay between the germline ends. Germline assignment: CDR1 SGHAT and CDR2 FQNNGV. The CDR3: CASSLGHSAGNTIYF. The CDR3 region has the DNA TGTGCCAGCAGCTTAGGTCACTCCGCGGGAAACACCATATATTTT.

The rearrangement joins TRBV19 to TRBJ2-1; 9 bases are shared with TRBD1. Germline lookup yields CDR1 LNHDA and CDR2 SQIVND (reference sequence). The CDR3 extends over 16 amino acids. The V gene end was trimmed by 1 base and the J gene end by 7 bases; junction bases not matched to a gene: 8. CDR3 in DNA: TGTGCCAGTAGTATAGTGGGACAGGGCGGATTAAATGAGCAGTTCTTC. It yields the protein CASSIVGQGGLNEQFF.

The chain's CDR3 is CATEMITDTQYF. CDR3 DNA sequence: TGTGCCACCGAAATGATCACAGATACGCAGTATTTT. The chain couples TRBV28 to TRBJ2-3; the D is unclear. CDR1 and CDR2 from the germline V gene are MDHEN and SYDVKM. Between the trimmed V and J ends, which lost 10 bases and 2 bases, there was a span of 10 bases. The CDR3 loop spans 12 amino acids. The whole variable domain, filled in from reference TRBV28 and TRBJ2-3, reads DVKVTQSSRYLVKRTGEKVFLECVQDMDHENMFWYRQDPGLGLRLIYFSYDVKMKEKGDIPEGYSVSREKKERFSLILESASTNQTSMYLCATEMITDTQYFGPGTRLTVL.

The chain joins TRBV19 to TRBJ2-7; 7 bases align to TRBD1. The CDR3 runs to 15 residues. The germline CDR1 and CDR2 sequences are LNHDA and SQIVND (reference sequence). Trimming cost V 2 bases and J 6 bases; bases outside gene matches: 10. CDR3 DNA: TGTGCCAGTAGTATACCGTGGACAGGACCAGCCGAGCAGTACTTC. It codes for CASSIPWTGPAEQYF.

The J gene is TRBJ2-7, the V gene TRBV9, with a weak D call TRBD2 (5 bases). CDR1 and CDR2 from the germline V gene are SGDLS and YYNGEE. The germline V and J ends were trimmed by 3 bases and 1 base, with 8 bases remaining between them. This CDR3 region has 13 residues. Written as DNA, the CDR3 is TGTGCCAGCAGCGGCCGGGAATCCTACGAGCAGTACTTC. Translation: CASSGRESYEQYF.

The chain has TRBV5-6 and TRBJ1-4, with D perhaps matching TRBD1 (5 bases). With 1 base removed from V and 8 bases from J, the gap between germline ends came to 15 bases. This CDR3 is 15 amino acids long. CDR1 SGHDT and CDR2 YYEEEE come from the germline V gene. The CDR3 DNA follows: TGTGCCAGCAGCTTGTCGGGGCAGGGCTACGAAAAACTGTTTTTT. Protein sequence: CASSLSGQGYEKLFF.

The chain recombines TRBV9 with TRBJ2-3, with D hard to call. V was cut by 0 bases and J by 1 base, with 6 bases left in between. Looked up from germline, CDR1 is SGDLS and CDR2 is YYNGEE. The CDR3 loop spans 14 amino acids. CDR3 nucleotide sequence: TGTGCCAGCAGCGTAGACCCAGGCACAGATACGCAGTATTTT. It is translated as CASSVDPGTDTQYF.

CDR3 sequence: CASSLGSRTDTQYF. DNA of the CDR3: TGTGCCAGCAGTTTGGGCTCGCGCACAGATACGCAGTATTTT. The chain links TRBV28 to TRBJ2-3, with D hard to call. This CDR3 is 14 amino acids long. The germline V and J ends were trimmed by 3 bases and 1 base, with 8 bases remaining between them. The V gene's germline CDR1 is MDHEN and CDR2 SYDVKM.

V usage is TRBV7-9 and J usage is TRBJ2-1; 11 positions match TRBD2. Unmatched junction bases numbered 6, after V lost 5 bases and J lost 3 bases. Germline CDR1 reads SEHNR; CDR2 reads FQNEAQ (reference sequence). This CDR3 contains 16 residues. CDR3 loop: CASSHRLAGNYNEQFF. The CDR3 nucleotides are TGTGCCAGCAGCCACAGACTAGCGGGGAACTACAATGAGCAGTTCTTC.

The chain employs TRBV19 and TRBJ2-1; the D gene could be TRBD1 or TRBD2 (5 bases each). The CDR3 sequence is 13 residues long. Trimming removed 11 bases from V and 0 bases from J, with 11 bases in between. In germline, CDR1 is LNHDA, CDR2 SQIVND (reference sequence). CDR3 coding DNA: TGTGCCGCCGCAGGGAGCTCCTACAATGAGCAGTTCTTC. It is translated as CAAAGSSYNEQFF. The variable domain in full, completed from reference TRBV19 and TRBJ2-1, reads DGGITQSPKYLFRKEGQNVTLSCEQNLNHDAMYWYRQDPGQGLRLIYYSQIVNDFQKGDIAEGYSVSREKKESFPLTVTSAQKNPTAFYLCAAAGSSYNEQFFGPGTRLTVL.

The chain has TRBV19 and TRBJ2-1; 9 nucleotides agree with TRBD2. There are 15 residues in the CDR3. Unmatched junction bases numbered 7, after V lost 6 bases and J lost 4 bases. The germline gives CDR1 LNHDA, CDR2 SQIVND (reference sequence). The CDR3 loop is CASRRAGGTYNEQFF. The DNA for the CDR3 is TGTGCCAGTAGGAGAGCGGGGGGAACTTACAATGAGCAGTTCTTC.

The count of this clone is one. The chain uses TRBV6-5 and TRBJ1-2; the D gene is possibly TRBD1 (6 bases). Trimming removed 0 bases at V and 4 bases at J, with 9 bases between. The CDR3 has 14 amino acids. The germline V gene encodes CDR1 MNHEY and CDR2 SVGAGI. DNA of the CDR3: TGTGCCAGCAGTTACTCAGGGGGGACCTATGGCTACACCTTC. This gives the protein CASSYSGGTYGYTF.

The chain carries TRBV11-2 and TRBJ2-1, with D possibly called TRBD1 or TRBD2 (7 bases each). Germline lookup yields CDR1 SGHAT and CDR2 FQNNGV. The CDR3 extends over 14 amino acids. Trimming removed 6 bases at V and 2 bases at J, with 11 bases between. CDR3 bases: TGTGCCAGCAGTCAGGGGGGGGCCTACAATGAGCAGTTCTTC. It codes for CASSQGGAYNEQFF. Filled out from reference TRBV11-2 and TRBJ2-1, the complete variable domain reads EAGVAQSPRYKIIEKRQSVAFWCNPISGHATLYWYQQILGQGPKLLIQFQNNGVVDDSQLPKDRFSAERLKGVDSTLKIQPAKLEDSAVYLCASSQGGAYNEQFFGPGTRLTVL.

The rearrangement joins TRBV27 to TRBJ2-5; perhaps TRBD2 as D (6 bases). The germline V and J ends were trimmed by 6 bases and 5 bases, with 10 bases remaining between them. CDR3 length: 12 amino acids. The germline V gene encodes CDR1 MNHEY and CDR2 SMNVEV (reference sequence). The CDR3 sequence is CASRSAGETQYF. The CDR3 DNA reads TGTGCCAGCAGGTCCGCGGGGGAGACCCAGTACTTC.

The chain has TRBV29-1 and TRBJ1-1; tentatively, D is TRBD1 (6 bases). Germline lookup yields CDR1 SQVTM and CDR2 ANQGSEA. This CDR3 is 10 amino acids long. The V end lost 5 bases, the J end lost 5 bases, and 6 bases lay between the germline ends. In nucleotides, the CDR3 is TGCAGCGTTACAGGGACTGAAGCTTTCTTT. Translated, it gives CSVTGTEAFF.

This rearrangement joins TRBV6-1 to TRBJ1-4; D not resolved. CDR3 length equals 11 residues. V lost 7 bases and J lost 4, with 4 bases in between. Germline V lookup: CDR1 MNHNS, CDR2 SASEGT. CDR3 sequence: CASTFNEKLFF. The CDR3 DNA follows: TGTGCCAGCACTTTTAATGAAAAACTGTTTTTT.

The chain is built from TRBV18 and TRBJ1-1; no clear D. CDR3 length: 12 amino acids. CDR1 and CDR2 from the germline V gene are KGHSH and LQKENI. V lost 3 bases to trimming and J lost 6 bases, with 8 bases between them. The CDR3, as DNA: TGTGCCAGCTCACCCATGGGTGCTGAAGCTTTCTTT. Translation: CASSPMGAEAFF.

V is TRBV5-1 and J is TRBJ1-1; unclear D gene. From germline, CDR1 is SGHRS and CDR2 YFSETQ. This CDR3 is 15 amino acids long. V shed 0 bases and J shed 1 base, with 10 bases lying between them. As DNA, the CDR3 is TGCGCCAGCAGCTTGGAGGGCAGTTGGAACACTGAAGCTTTCTTT. Its translation: CASSLEGSWNTEAFF.

V usage is TRBV4-3 and J usage is TRBJ1-4, with 7 bases identical to TRBD1. The V and J ends lost 2 bases and 5 bases, in that order; junction bases with no gene match: 8. The length of the CDR3 is 16 residues. Germline CDR1 LGHNA, CDR2 YSLEER. The CDR3 coding sequence is TGCGCCAGCAGCCAATTGACGACAGGGCAGAATGAAAAACTGTTTTTT. Its translation: CASSQLTTGQNEKLFF.

The J gene is TRBJ1-2, the V gene TRBV15; D remains ambiguous. The germline V gene has CDR1 LNHNV and CDR2 YYDKDF (reference sequence). V was trimmed by 4 bases and J by 5 bases, leaving 11 bases between them. This CDR3 comprises 13 residues. The CDR3 loop is CATSTSEGYGYTF. The CDR3 coding sequence is TGTGCCACCAGCACCTCGGAAGGATATGGCTACACCTTC. Full variable domain (remainder filled in from reference TRBV15 and TRBJ1-2): DAMVIQNPRYQVTQFGKPVTLSCSQTLNHNVMYWYQQKSSQAPKLLFHYYDKDFNNEADTPDNFQSRRPNTSFCFLDIRSPGLGDTAMYLCATSTSEGYGYTFGSGTRLTVV.

This rearrangement joins TRBV4-3 to TRBJ2-6, with a weak D call TRBD1 (6 bases). CDR3 length: 16 amino acids. Germline V gene data show CDR1 as LGHNA and CDR2 as YSLEER. Deletions cut 1 base from V and 2 bases from J, with 9 bases between. CDR3 in amino acids: CASSQGDKTGANVLTF. DNA of the CDR3: TGCGCCAGCAGCCAAGGGGACAAAACTGGGGCCAACGTCCTGACTTTC.

The chain joins TRBV10-3 to TRBJ1-2, with D unclear. Per the germline V gene, CDR1 is ENHRY and CDR2 is SYGVKD. CDR3 length equals 13 residues. Trimming pared 3 bases from V and 3 bases from J, leaving 8 bases between. The CDR3 sequence: CAISDGRDYGYTF. The CDR3 bases are TGTGCCATCAGTGATGGAAGGGACTATGGCTACACCTTC.

The V and J genes are TRBV2 and TRBJ2-3, with TRBD2 matching over 12 bases. Unmatched junction bases numbered 2, after V lost 6 bases and J lost 1 base. The CDR3 extends over 15 amino acids. Germline CDR1 reads SNHLY; CDR2 reads FYNNEI. CDR3 nucleotides: TGTGCCAGCAGAAGGACTAGCGGGGGCACAGATACGCAGTATTTT. It codes for CASRRTSGGTDTQYF.

The chain uses TRBV7-2 and TRBJ2-5, with D possibly matching TRBD2 (7 bases). The CDR3 runs 14 residues. V lost 5 bases and J lost 5, with 15 bases in between. The germline gives CDR1 SGHTA, CDR2 FQGNSA. In DNA, the CDR3 is TGTGCCAGCAGCCCCCGCCGGGGGGCGGAGACCCAGTACTTC. Protein product: CASSPRRGAETQYF.

This clone appeared once. The chain is built from TRBV6-5 and TRBJ2-7; D uncertain. The CDR3 is made up of 13 amino acids. CDR1 is MNHEY and CDR2 is SVGAGI in the germline V gene. The germline V and J ends were trimmed by 5 bases and 2 bases, with 10 bases remaining between them. The CDR3 coding sequence is TGTGCCAGCAGTCTGACTCCAGCCTACGAGCAGTACTTC. Its translation: CASSLTPAYEQYF.

This chain uses TRBV5-8 with TRBJ2-2; unclear D gene. With 4 bases removed from V and 0 bases from J, the gap between germline ends came to 13 bases. This CDR3 comprises 16 residues. Germline V gives CDR1 SGHTS, CDR2 YDEGEE. The CDR3 DNA sequence: TGTGCCAGCAGCCGTCGACCACTGACGAACACCGGGGAGCTGTTTTTT. As protein: CASSRRPLTNTGELFF.

The chain joins TRBV9 to TRBJ1-6; a weak D match, TRBD1 (5 bases). This CDR3 region has 14 residues. The V and J ends lost 5 bases and 5 bases respectively, with 11 bases between them. Germline values: CDR1 SGDLS, CDR2 YYNGEE. The CDR3 region has the DNA TGTGCCAGCAGGCGGGGGGTTGATAATTCACCCCTCCACTTT. Amino acid sequence: CASRRGVDNSPLHF.